Below, 4 T cell receptor beta chains from the same sample are listed, as sequenced in a study of blood T cell repertoires in COVID-19. Only in-frame clones appear in the TCRdb table, and some are missing; sequencing was by immunoSEQ multiplex PCR. Of approximately 110,000 clones listed, roughly 80% are singletons. Sequencing used peripheral blood. These receptors all stem from a man aged 65-85 years with active or convalescent COVID-19.

This clone was counted a single time. The chain employs TRBV3-1 (or the pseudogene TRBV3-2) and TRBJ2-3; 14 bases fit TRBD2. The CDR3 loop spans 20 amino acids. Trimming at V came to 2 bases and at J to 0 bases, leaving 10 bases not matched to a gene. Germline V gene sequence: CDR1 LGHDT, CDR2 YNNKEL (reference sequence). The CDR3, as DNA: TGTGCCAGCAGCCAACTTGGGACTAGCGGGAGCGCCGATAGCACAGATACGCAGTATTTT. Translating it yields CASSQLGTSGSADSTDTQYF.

In its sample, this clone was seen a few times. V is TRBV5-1 and J is TRBJ2-1, with D tentatively TRBD1 (6 bases). From germline, CDR1 is SGHRS and CDR2 YFSETQ. V was shortened by 0 bases and J by 1 base, with 17 bases between the two germline ends. CDR3 length equals 18 residues. The CDR3: CASSLAFGKQGSYNEQFF. DNA for the CDR3: TGCGCCAGCAGCTTGGCCTTTGGGAAACAGGGATCCTACAATGAGCAGTTCTTC.

The genes are TRBV4-1 and TRBJ2-1, with D possibly TRBD2 on 6 matching bases. The V and J ends lost 2 bases and 1 base respectively, with 9 bases between them. The germline V gene encodes CDR1 MGHRA and CDR2 YSYEKL. The CDR3 is 15 residues long. CDR3 coding DNA: TGCGCCAGCAGCCAACTTGCGGGATCCTACAATGAGCAGTTCTTC. It specifies CASSQLAGSYNEQFF.

The chain has TRBV28 and TRBJ1-1; possibly TRBD1 for D (6 bases). The CDR3 has 15 amino acids. Germline CDR1 and CDR2: MDHEN and SYDVKM. V was clipped by 3 bases and J by 1 base, with 12 bases between them. The CDR3 protein is CASSFPQGTNTEAFF. Written as DNA, the CDR3 is TGTGCCAGCAGTTTCCCCCAGGGGACGAACACTGAAGCTTTCTTT.